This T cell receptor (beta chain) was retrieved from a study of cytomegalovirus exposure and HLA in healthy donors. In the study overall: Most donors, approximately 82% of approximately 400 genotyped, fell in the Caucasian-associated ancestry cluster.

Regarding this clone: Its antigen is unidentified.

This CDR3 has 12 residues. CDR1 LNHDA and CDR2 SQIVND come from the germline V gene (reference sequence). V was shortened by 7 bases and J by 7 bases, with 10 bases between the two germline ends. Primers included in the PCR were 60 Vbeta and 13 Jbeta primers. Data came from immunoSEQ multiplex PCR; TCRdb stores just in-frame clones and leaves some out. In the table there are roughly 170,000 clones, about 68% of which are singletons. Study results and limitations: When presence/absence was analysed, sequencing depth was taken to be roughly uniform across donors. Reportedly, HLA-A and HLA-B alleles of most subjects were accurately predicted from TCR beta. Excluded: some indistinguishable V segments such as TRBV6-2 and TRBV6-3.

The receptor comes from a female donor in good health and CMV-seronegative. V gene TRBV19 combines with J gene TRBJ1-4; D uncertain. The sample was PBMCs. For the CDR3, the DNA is TGTGCCAGTAAGGTCGGGAGTGAAAAACTGTTTTTT. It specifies CASKVGSEKLFF.